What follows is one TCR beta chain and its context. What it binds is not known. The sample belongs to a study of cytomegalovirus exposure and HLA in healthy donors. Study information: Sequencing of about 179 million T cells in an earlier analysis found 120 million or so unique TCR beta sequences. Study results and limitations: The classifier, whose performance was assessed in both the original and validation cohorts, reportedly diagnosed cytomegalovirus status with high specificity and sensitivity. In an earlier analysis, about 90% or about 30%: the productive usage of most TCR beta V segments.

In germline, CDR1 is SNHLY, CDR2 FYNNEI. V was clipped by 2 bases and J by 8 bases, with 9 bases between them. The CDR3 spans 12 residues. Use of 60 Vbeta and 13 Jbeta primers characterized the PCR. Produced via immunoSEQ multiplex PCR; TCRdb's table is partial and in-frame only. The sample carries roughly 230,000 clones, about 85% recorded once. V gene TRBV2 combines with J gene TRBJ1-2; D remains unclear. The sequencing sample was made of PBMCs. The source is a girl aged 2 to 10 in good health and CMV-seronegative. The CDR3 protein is CASSEKRRGYTF. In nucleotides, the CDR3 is TGTGCCAGCAGTGAAAAGAGGCGGGGCTACACCTTC. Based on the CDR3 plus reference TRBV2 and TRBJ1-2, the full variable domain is EPEVTQTPSHQVTQMGQEVILRCVPISNHLYFYWYRQILGQKVEFLVSFYNNEISEKSEIFDDQFSVERPDGSNFTLKIRSTKLEDSAMYFCASSEKRRGYTFGSGTRLTVV.